This T cell receptor beta chain was found in a study of regulatory T cells in long-lasting Graves disease. This clonotype was observed a handful of times. Its antigen is still unknown. The CDR3 is 17 residues long. V was cut by 0 bases and J by 1 base, with 14 bases left in between. Germline-derived CDR1 and CDR2 are SGDLS and YYNGEE. For TCR beta, libraries came from iRepertoire HTBI primers and Arm-PCR of CDR3 regions. TCRdb fed the multiplex PCR reads into MiXCR, producing one record per CDR3 protein. The sample has a few hundred thousand distinct CDR3 sequences; 20% to 25% are singletons. Noted time point: persistent/refractory GD, antithyroid drugs over 5 years with positive TRAb. The TCR library was made from RNA extracted from PBMCs. Patients came through an endocrinology department, and that department was in Xi'an, China. Study-level findings and limits: Small sample size may have lowered accuracy. Whereas new patients shared 870 or so public clonotypes, persistent patients shared more, at some 2,700. Persistent Graves' patients showed a TCR diversity that was lower than that of newly diagnosed ones.

J is TRBJ1-5 and V is TRBV9; D call uncertain. The starting material was peripheral blood mononuclear cells (PBMCs), obtained when the disease was refractory, from a patient treated with antithyroid drugs. The source is a female donor with Graves disease. CDR3 sequence: CASSVGHGDGSNQPQHF. As DNA, the CDR3 is TGTGCCAGCAGCGTAGGGCACGGGGATGGGAGCAATCAGCCCCAGCATTTT.